The T cell receptor beta chain described here comes from a study of vaccination effects on CD4 cells after COVID-19. Points from the study as a whole: Clones of infection and vaccine origin contracted markedly late after vaccination.

Sequencing was preceded by expansion of antigen-specific CD4+ T cells with viral peptide pools in the ViraFEST assay. Upon completion of about 10 days in culture, CD4+ T cells were isolated. All vaccine recipients tested negative for nucleocapsid antibodies and had never contracted SARS-CoV-2 infection. Both day 3 and day 7 saw half the medium replaced with IL-2 medium. About this clone itself: What it recognizes is unknown.

The CDR3 has 12 amino acids. V was cut by 5 bases and J by 9 bases, with 11 bases left in between. Germline V lookup: CDR1 LGHDT, CDR2 YNNKEL (reference sequence). The assay was immunoSEQ multiplex PCR, and TCRdb's table has in-frame clones only and misses some. Of some 77,000 clones listed, approximately 70% were seen once; the top ten hold roughly 4%. The chain recombines TRBV3-1 (or the pseudogene TRBV3-2) with TRBJ2-1, with D possibly being TRBD2 (6 bases). The TCR sequence derives from a human donor who received a COVID-19 vaccine. The source was CD4+ T cells from PBMCs cultured with HCoV-OC43 spike peptides, collected before COVID-19 vaccination. Subset defined: HCoV-OC43 spike overlapping peptide pool stimulation. CDR3 loop: CASSFGGVEQFF. Here the CDR3 DNA reads TGTGCCAGCAGCTTCGGAGGGGTTGAGCAGTTCTTC.